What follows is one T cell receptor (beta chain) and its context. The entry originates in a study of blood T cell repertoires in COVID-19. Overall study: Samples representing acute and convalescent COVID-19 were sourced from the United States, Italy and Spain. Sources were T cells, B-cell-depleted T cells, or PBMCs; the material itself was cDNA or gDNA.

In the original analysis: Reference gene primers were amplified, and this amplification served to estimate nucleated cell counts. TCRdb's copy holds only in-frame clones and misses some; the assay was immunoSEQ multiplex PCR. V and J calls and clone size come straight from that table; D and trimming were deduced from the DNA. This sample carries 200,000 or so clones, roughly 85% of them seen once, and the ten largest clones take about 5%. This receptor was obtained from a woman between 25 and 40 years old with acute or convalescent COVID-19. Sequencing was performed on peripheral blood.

CDR3 sequence (DNA): TGTGCCAGCAGTTTAGCCTCAAACGGGGAGACCCAGTACTTC. Its protein product is CASSLASNGETQYF. This chain joins TRBV27 and TRBJ2-5; no reliable D call. CDR1 is MNHEY and CDR2 is SMNVEV in the germline V gene (reference sequence). V was trimmed by 2 bases and J by 5 bases, leaving 12 bases between them. CDR3 length: 14 residues.